The 12 T cell receptor beta chains reported below all come from one sample, sequenced in a study of shared clonotypes between healthy human individuals. The method was immunoSEQ multiplex PCR; TCRdb's version includes in-frame clones alone and lacks a portion of them. The table lists about 470,000 clones, roughly 77% of them singletons, with under 15% in the top ten. Sequenced: PBMCs. All receptors come from a woman aged 40 to 50 in good health. Some clones in this sample may be carry-over from other donors' samples.

Points on this clone: Different DNA sequences within this sample yield the same CDR3. This sequence joins TRBV7-3 and TRBJ2-7; 9 nucleotides line up with TRBD1. This CDR3 has 13 residues. CDR1 is SGHTA and CDR2 is FQGTGA in the germline V gene. With 3 bases clipped from V and 3 bases from J, the junction kept 0 bases outside the gene matches. The CDR3 coding sequence is TGTGCCAGCAGCTTGACAGGGGGCTACGAGCAGTACTTC. This sequence encodes CASSLTGGYEQYF.

There are a few counts of this clone. Other DNA sequences in the same sample also yield this CDR3. The rearrangement links TRBV5-8 to TRBJ2-2, with 7 bases fitting TRBD2. Germline loops: CDR1 SGHTS, CDR2 YDEGEE. The CDR3 sequence is 16 residues long. The V segment lost 0 bases and the J segment 0 bases; nucleotides outside the gene matches: 2. CDR3 loop: CASSLGLAANTGELFF. The CDR3 nucleotides read TGTGCCAGCAGCTTGGGTCTAGCGGCGAACACCGGGGAGCTGTTTTTT.

Of note for this clone: The same CDR3 also results from other DNA sequences found in this sample. This chain joins TRBV7-9 and TRBJ2-2, with 9 bases aligning to TRBD2. In germline, CDR1 is SEHNR, CDR2 FQNEAQ (reference sequence). The CDR3 has 14 amino acids. The trim removed 3 bases at V and 6 bases at J, leaving 2 bases unmatched. CDR3 sequence (DNA): TGTGCCAGCAGCTTGGGACTAGCTGCCGGGGAGCTGTTTTTT. This sequence encodes CASSLGLAAGELFF.

This clone was counted only a few times. The chain has TRBV7-8 and TRBJ1-3, with D perhaps TRBD1 (5 bases). Germline values: CDR1 SGHVS, CDR2 FQNEAQ. CDR3 size: 18 residues. Trimming cost V 1 base and J 0 bases, with 16 bases left between them. The CDR3, as DNA: TGTGCCAGCAGCTTAGGTTACGTCAGGGATATCTCTGGAAACACCATATATTTT. This gives the protein CASSLGYVRDISGNTIYF.

The chain carries TRBV4-2 and TRBJ2-2, with D perhaps matching TRBD2 (6 bases). There are 15 residues in the CDR3. Germline V gene lookup returns CDR1 LGHNA and CDR2 YNFKEQ. Between the trimmed V and J ends, which lost 0 bases and 9 bases, there was a span of 14 bases. CDR3 residues: CASSQDRTTTWELFF. The CDR3 nucleotides read TGTGCCAGCAGCCAAGATAGGACTACTACGTGGGAGCTGTTTTTT.

In its sample, this clone was seen once. V is TRBV6-1 and J is TRBJ2-7; D perhaps matches TRBD2 (7 bases). CDR1 is MNHNS and CDR2 is SASEGT in the germline V gene. The germline V and J ends were trimmed by 6 bases and 0 bases, with 12 bases remaining between them. The CDR3 runs 14 residues. The CDR3, as DNA: TGTGCCAGCAGGAAGGGGGGGCCCTCCTACGAGCAGTACTTC. Protein product: CASRKGGPSYEQYF.

Details on this clone: Other DNA sequences in the same sample also yield this CDR3. CDR3: CASSLFSGNQPQHF. In DNA form, the CDR3 reads TGTGCCAGCAGTTTATTCTCAGGGAATCAGCCCCAGCATTTT. The chain has TRBV27 and TRBJ1-5; perhaps TRBD1 as D (5 bases). The germline V and J ends were trimmed by 1 base and 4 bases, with 8 bases remaining between them. This CDR3 contains 14 residues. CDR1 and CDR2 from the germline V gene are MNHEY and SMNVEV (reference sequence).

This chain links TRBV28 with TRBJ1-5, with D possibly being TRBD1 (6 bases). The V and J ends lost 3 bases and 5 bases respectively, with 11 bases between them. In germline, CDR1 is MDHEN, CDR2 SYDVKM. The CDR3 extends over 14 amino acids. CDR3 residues: CASSLTGRDQPQHF. CDR3 bases: TGTGCCAGCAGTTTGACAGGTCGAGATCAGCCCCAGCATTTT.

The chain recombines TRBV4-3 with TRBJ2-3; TRBD2 matches at 8 bases. V shed 1 base and J 4 bases; nucleotides not matched to a gene: 7. Germline CDR1 LGHNA, CDR2 YSLEER. This CDR3 contains 16 residues. As DNA, the CDR3 is TGCGCCAGCAGCCAAGCTTTAGGGACTAGGGCAGATACGCAGTATTTT. Protein: CASSQALGTRADTQYF.

The V call is TRBV19, the J call TRBJ1-2, with D perhaps TRBD1 (5 bases). The CDR3 has 14 amino acids. The ends were cut back, 6 bases at V and 1 base at J, with 12 bases in the middle. In germline, CDR1 is LNHDA, CDR2 SQIVND (reference sequence). CDR3 protein: CASRRAGDNYGYTF. In DNA, the CDR3 is TGTGCCAGTAGACGAGCGGGGGATAACTATGGCTACACCTTC. Complete variable domain (other parts from reference TRBV19 and TRBJ1-2): DGGITQSPKYLFRKEGQNVTLSCEQNLNHDAMYWYRQDPGQGLRLIYYSQIVNDFQKGDIAEGYSVSREKKESFPLTVTSAQKNPTAFYLCASRRAGDNYGYTFGSGTRLTVV.

This clone was observed a single time. J is TRBJ1-3 and V is TRBV2; D is undetermined. Germline loops: CDR1 SNHLY, CDR2 FYNNEI. Between the trimmed V and J ends, which lost 4 bases and 0 bases, there was a span of 16 bases. CDR3 length: 17 amino acids. The CDR3 sequence: CASSALPTMRSGNTIYF. In DNA form, the CDR3 reads TGTGCCAGCAGTGCCCTTCCGACAATGCGCTCTGGAAACACCATATATTTT.

The rearrangement uses TRBV9 and TRBJ2-5; 15 bases agree with TRBD2. TRBJ2-7 explains the end of the DNA better; the J call may be wrong. The germline V gene encodes CDR1 SGDLS and CDR2 YYNGEE. The CDR3 covers 16 residues. In nucleotides, the CDR3 is TGTGCCAGCAGCTTGGGGACTAGCGGGAGGATCTACGAGCAGTACTTC. This encodes CASSLGTSGRIYEQYF.